The 7 T cell receptor beta chains given below trace back to one sample, sequenced in a study of cytomegalovirus exposure and HLA in healthy donors. The PCR had 60 Vbeta and 13 Jbeta primers. The assay was immunoSEQ multiplex PCR, and TCRdb's table has in-frame clones only and misses some. Its listing shows roughly 190,000 clones. Sequencing input: PBMCs. All receptors come from a woman aged 18-35 years in good health and CMV-seropositive.

The chain carries TRBV18 and TRBJ2-7, with 7 positions matching TRBD1. V shed 4 bases and J 6 bases; nucleotides not matched to a gene: 12. The CDR3 has 15 amino acids. Germline assignment: CDR1 KGHSH and CDR2 LQKENI. The chain's CDR3 is CASSLLRQGRGEQYF. As DNA, the CDR3 is TGTGCCAGCTCACTCCTTCGACAGGGTAGGGGCGAGCAGTACTTC.

Comment on this clone: Different DNA sequences within this sample yield the same CDR3. V gene TRBV18 combines with J gene TRBJ1-5, with D possibly being TRBD1 (5 bases). The CDR3 spans 13 residues. Per germline, CDR1 KGHSH and CDR2 LQKENI. V shed 3 bases and J shed 4 bases, with 7 bases lying between them. CDR3 coding DNA: TGTGCCAGCTCACCGGGGGGGAATCAGCCCCAGCATTTT. This encodes CASSPGGNQPQHF.

V usage is TRBV18 and J usage is TRBJ2-1; 12 bases match TRBD2. CDR1 and CDR2 (germline): KGHSH, LQKENI. The CDR3 sequence is 19 residues long. After removal of 2 bases from V and 2 bases from J, the junction contained 10 bases not matched to a gene. The CDR3 reads CASSPSPPLAGGPYNEQFF. In nucleotides, the CDR3 is TGTGCCAGCTCACCATCCCCACCTCTAGCGGGGGGGCCCTACAATGAGCAGTTCTTC.

This chain links TRBV9 with TRBJ1-1; weak D call: TRBD1 (5 bases). V lost 4 bases to trimming and J lost 2 bases, with 12 bases between them. The CDR3 totals 14 residues. Germline V gene lookup returns CDR1 SGDLS and CDR2 YYNGEE. CDR3 DNA: TGTGCCAGCAGCCCCGACAGTAGTAACACTGAAGCTTTCTTT. This encodes CASSPDSSNTEAFF.

The chain links TRBV5-5 to TRBJ1-1, with no clear D. V shed 4 bases and J shed 3 bases, with 13 bases lying between them. This CDR3 has 14 residues. The germline V gene has CDR1 SGHKS and CDR2 YYEKEE (reference sequence). The chain's CDR3 is CASSPVRVYTEAFF. Written as DNA, the CDR3 is TGTGCCAGCAGCCCAGTGAGGGTCTACACTGAAGCTTTCTTT.

The chain employs TRBV10-3 and TRBJ1-2; 8 bases align to TRBD1. The CDR3 loop spans 14 amino acids. After removal of 7 bases from V and 8 bases from J, the junction contained 12 bases not matched to a gene. CDR1 ENHRY and CDR2 SYGVKD come from the germline V gene. This chain's CDR3 is CAINAPGGEIGYTF. As DNA, the CDR3 is TGTGCCATCAACGCCCCAGGGGGCGAGATCGGCTACACCTTC.

The chain uses TRBV5-1 and TRBJ2-1; D is uncertain. Trimming stripped 0 bases from V and 6 bases from J, with 10 bases between. Germline V lookup: CDR1 SGHRS, CDR2 YFSETQ. The CDR3 is made up of 14 amino acids. CDR3 protein: CASSLALTSNEQFF. As DNA, the CDR3 is TGCGCCAGCAGCTTGGCCTTAACTTCCAATGAGCAGTTCTTC.